The entry below gives a single TCR beta chain sequence along with its context. This clonotype appeared a few times. What antigen it recognizes has not been identified. No much larger clone is present one base from it, and per-base qualities are unavailable. Receptor libraries were prepared by PCR. TCRdb records Illumina HiSeq 2500 as the sequencer. TCR library preparation used molecular barcoding, with unique molecular identifiers applied to normalize quantification of the TCRbeta repertoire. In TCRdb, the public reads were trimmed at Q25 with fastp and aligned with MiXCR, with productive beta chains retained. Rows with one shared CDR3 protein collapse into an entry with the most common genes and DNA. The sample contains about 460,000 distinct CDR3 sequences, around an eighth of them found a single time. The top ten clonotypes cover around 6% of the sample. This record belongs to a study of T-cell reconstitution after alpha-beta-depleted transplantation in children listed by TCRdb under 2016. Concerning the study at large: Using TCR repertoire profiling, the study followed T-cell immune reconstitution in a quantitative way in children after TCRalphabeta/CD19-depleted allogeneic hematopoietic cell transplantation.

Material: PBMCs from the stem cell graft donor, obtained from the stem cell graft. The TCR originated in a human donor who donated a stem cell graft to a child with combined immunodeficiency.

The bases are TGTGCCAGCTCACCACGTCAACCGGACACTAATGAAAAACTGTTTTTT. This encodes CASSPRQPDTNEKLFF. The rearrangement joined TRBV18 to TRBJ1-4; no D gene call is confident. V is reduced by 1 base and J by 2 bases, leaving a spacing of 11 bases between them. The CDR3, cysteine through phenylalanine, is 16 amino acids long. The CDR3 DNA has 48 bases and is translated from base 1. Sequences KGHSH (CDR1) and LQKENI (CDR2) are obtained from the germline V gene.